These 11 T cell receptor beta chains came from one sample sequenced in a study of T-cell memory formation after mild COVID-19. TCRdb used MiXCR to reprocess the 5' RACE reads, holding one entry per CDR3 protein. Here the sample spans almost 550,000 distinct CDR3 sequences, about a fifth being singletons. Sequencing was carried out using PBMCs or a T cell subset sorted from them (not recorded which). Receptors originate from an adult woman who had mild COVID-19 (a few samples of this study predate the infection). Cell type and time point are not known.

The rearrangement joins TRBV4-3 to TRBJ1-2, with D unclear. The CDR3 consists of 16 residues. Trimming took 0 bases from V and 7 from J, leaving 18 bases between them. The V gene's germline CDR1 is LGHNA and CDR2 YSLEER. CDR3 residues: CASSQDLSGLWSGYTF. CDR3 sequence (DNA): TGCGCCAGCAGCCAAGATCTGTCGGGCCTCTGGAGTGGCTACACCTTC.

V and J are TRBV14 and TRBJ2-1; unclear D gene. In germline, CDR1 is SGHDN, CDR2 FVKESK. CDR3 length: 14 amino acids. V lost 6 bases and J 2 bases, leaving 11 bases between the germline ends. The CDR3 loop reads CASSPQRAYNEQFF. CDR3 in DNA: TGTGCCAGCAGTCCTCAACGGGCCTACAATGAGCAGTTCTTC.

The CDR3 spells CATSSGGAGTGELFF. CDR3 sequence (DNA): TGTGCCACCAGCTCGGGGGGCGCGGGCACCGGGGAGCTGTTTTTT. V gene TRBV24-1 combines with J gene TRBJ2-2, with a tentative D call TRBD2 (7 bases). The V end lost 7 bases, the J end lost 4 bases, and 15 bases lay between the germline ends. This CDR3 has 15 residues. The germline gives CDR1 KGHDR, CDR2 SFDVKD.

V and J are TRBV29-1 and TRBJ2-1, with 7 bases lining up with TRBD1. The CDR3 has 14 residues. From germline, CDR1 is SQVTM and CDR2 ANQGSEA. With V trimmed by 3 bases and J by 2 bases, 4 bases remained unmatched. CDR3 sequence reads: CSVDRDSTYNEQFF. In DNA, the CDR3 is TGCAGCGTTGACCGGGACAGCACCTACAATGAGCAGTTCTTC.

CDR3 sequence (DNA): TGTGCCTGGAGAGGGCAGCAAGAGACCCAGTACTTC. It encodes CAWRGQQETQYF. This chain joins TRBV30 and TRBJ2-5; D is uncertain. V was shortened by 3 bases and J by 2 bases, with 7 bases between the two germline ends. This CDR3 region has 12 residues. Per the germline V gene, CDR1 is GTSNPN and CDR2 is SVGIG (reference sequence).

The V gene is TRBV7-6, the J gene TRBJ2-3, with D possibly matching TRBD2 (6 bases). Deletions cut 1 base from V and 8 bases from J, with 10 bases between. CDR1 is SGHVS and CDR2 is FNYEAQ in the germline V gene. The CDR3 is made up of 13 amino acids. This chain's CDR3 is CASSLGEEGTQYF. The CDR3 region has the DNA TGTGCCAGCAGCTTAGGAGAGGAGGGTACGCAGTATTTT.

The V gene is TRBV7-3, the J gene TRBJ2-1, with TRBD1 matching 9 bases. The V and J ends lost 4 bases and 6 bases, in that order; junction bases with no gene match: 10. The CDR3 loop spans 16 amino acids. Germline V gene lookup returns CDR1 SGHTA and CDR2 FQGTGA. The CDR3 here is CASSSRTGQGINEQFF. The DNA for the CDR3 is TGTGCCAGCAGCTCAAGGACGGGACAGGGCATCAATGAGCAGTTCTTC.

The V call is TRBV24-1, the J call TRBJ2-5; a weak D match, TRBD2 (5 bases). CDR1 KGHDR and CDR2 SFDVKD come from the germline V gene. Trimming cost V 5 bases and J 3 bases, with 15 bases left between them. The CDR3 loop spans 15 amino acids. CDR3 residues: CATSGSSAEEETQYF. The CDR3 DNA is TGTGCCACCAGTGGGAGCTCAGCGGAGGAAGAGACCCAGTACTTC.

This clonotype was seen a few times. The chain employs TRBV27 and TRBJ2-7; 7 bases align to TRBD1. Trimming cost V 5 bases and J 2 bases; bases outside gene matches: 6. The germline CDR1 and CDR2 sequences are MNHEY and SMNVEV (reference sequence). The CDR3 covers 14 residues. The CDR3 DNA is TGTGCCAGCAGTACCCGGGACAGTCCCTACGAGCAGTACTTC. This encodes CASSTRDSPYEQYF.

This clonotype has only a few counts. V is TRBV9 and J is TRBJ1-6; 9 bases fit TRBD1. Per germline, CDR1 SGDLS and CDR2 YYNGEE. Trimming took 5 bases from V and 8 from J; bases not matched to a gene: 5. The CDR3 spans 14 residues. The CDR3: CASRAGTGHSPLHF. DNA of the CDR3: TGTGCCAGCAGAGCCGGGACAGGGCATTCACCCCTCCACTTT.

This sequence joins TRBV7-6 and TRBJ2-6, with D perhaps TRBD1 or TRBD2 (5 bases each). CDR1 is SGHVS, CDR2 FNYEAQ, per germline. The CDR3 extends over 16 amino acids. Trimming took 4 bases from V and 2 from J, leaving 12 bases between them. Written as DNA, the CDR3 is TGTGCCAGCAGCTCCCTCGGGGCCACTGGGGCCAACGTCCTGACTTTC. Protein product: CASSSLGATGANVLTF.